A single sample is the source of the 23 T cell receptor beta chains below, sequenced in a study of monozygotic twins with inflammatory bowel disease. TCRdb re-called the 5' RACE reads; one entry per CDR3 protein, DNA not given. This repertoire includes 350,000 to 500,000 distinct CDR3 sequences. Sequenced input: blood. Receptors were obtained from a human donor with ulcerative colitis or Crohn's disease, or a healthy co-twin of an affected twin (not recorded which).

V and J are TRBV20-1 and TRBJ2-5; without DNA, the TCRdb call of TRBD2 cannot be checked. The CDR3 is made up of 17 amino acids. Germline values: CDR1 DFQATT, CDR2 SNEGSKA (reference sequence). CDR3: CSARDVASGGPWETQYF.

The genes are TRBV29-1 and TRBJ2-7; with no DNA, the TCRdb D assignment of TRBD1 cannot be verified. CDR3 length: 14 residues. Germline CDR1 reads SQVTM; CDR2 reads ANQGSEA. The CDR3: CSVFPGTGSYEQYF.

V gene TRBV20-1 combines with J gene TRBJ1-2; the D call of TRBD1 rests on TCRdb alone, since no DNA is present to check it. The CDR3 covers 14 residues. Germline-derived CDR1 and CDR2 are DFQATT and SNEGSKA (reference sequence). The CDR3 protein is CSATLFQGVYGYTF.

V is TRBV10-3 and J is TRBJ2-4; TCRdb picks TRBD1, but there is no DNA to check that call. Germline CDR1 reads ENHRY; CDR2 reads SYGVKD. The CDR3 covers 17 residues. The CDR3 loop reads CAISESQGGEAKNIQYF.

The J gene is TRBJ1-5, the V gene TRBV6-1; TCRdb selects TRBD1, and the lack of DNA leaves this call unchecked. There are 16 residues in the CDR3. CDR1 MNHNS and CDR2 SASEGT come from the germline V gene. The CDR3 protein is CASSRWGGMGDQPQHF.

This chain links TRBV3-1 with TRBJ1-2. Germline lookup yields CDR1 LGHDT and CDR2 YNNKEL (reference sequence). The CDR3 is made up of 14 amino acids. Here the CDR3 reads CASSQTGSSHGYTF.

This chain uses TRBV27 with TRBJ1-1; as DNA is missing, the TRBD1 call by TCRdb cannot be tested. Per germline, CDR1 MNHEY and CDR2 SMNVEV (reference sequence). The CDR3 loop spans 15 amino acids. The CDR3 loop reads CASSLVRALNTEAFF.

This chain joins TRBV27 and TRBJ1-5. Germline V gives CDR1 MNHEY, CDR2 SMNVEV (reference sequence). This CDR3 is built from 14 residues. CDR3 amino acids: CASSSIYSNQPQHF.

The chain employs TRBV10-3 and TRBJ2-7; TCRdb's D call, TRBD1, is unchecked because there is no DNA. CDR1 is ENHRY and CDR2 is SYGVKD in the germline V gene. The CDR3 totals 20 residues. CDR3 protein: CAISESEGAATQRASYEQYF.

The rearrangement links TRBV2 to TRBJ1-1; the TCRdb D gene call, TRBD1, has no DNA to confirm it. The CDR3 has 15 amino acids. Germline CDR1 and CDR2: SNHLY and FYNNEI. CDR3 sequence reads: CASVRGQGHNTEAFF.

This chain links TRBV7-8 with TRBJ1-1; TCRdb gives TRBD1 as the D gene, but with no DNA this cannot be confirmed. Germline lookup yields CDR1 SGHVS and CDR2 FQNEAQ. CDR3 length equals 15 residues. The CDR3 protein is CASSLSTGQGGEAFF.

V and J are TRBV19 and TRBJ1-5. The CDR3 is made up of 18 amino acids. Germline CDR1 reads LNHDA; CDR2 reads SQIVND (reference sequence). CDR3: CASSTLNKGRTSNQPQHF.

The chain combines TRBV10-3 with TRBJ2-7; as DNA is missing, the TRBD1 call by TCRdb cannot be tested. There are 14 residues in the CDR3. Per germline, CDR1 ENHRY and CDR2 SYGVKD. CDR3 residues: CAIRGDRGSNEQYF.

The V gene is TRBV7-9, the J gene TRBJ2-7; TCRdb gives TRBD1 as the D gene, but with no DNA this cannot be confirmed. The CDR3 length is 12 residues. The V gene's germline CDR1 is SEHNR and CDR2 FQNEAQ (reference sequence). CDR3 amino acids: CASSPGQSLLDF.

The V gene is TRBV29-1, the J gene TRBJ1-3. Germline CDR1 SQVTM, CDR2 ANQGSEA. The CDR3 has 13 amino acids. Here the CDR3 reads CSAAVSRGNTIYF. Full variable domain (remainder filled in from reference TRBV29-1 and TRBJ1-3): SAVISQKPSRDICQRGTSLTIQCQVDSQVTMMFWYRQQPGQSLTLIATANQGSEATYESGFVIDKFPISRPNLTFSTLTVSNMSPEDSSIYLCSAAVSRGNTIYFGEGSWLTVV.

The chain joins TRBV12-3 or TRBV12-4 to TRBJ1-5; TCRdb calls TRBD1, which cannot be checked without DNA. This CDR3 is 16 amino acids long. CDR3 protein: CASSLRDRGLGQPQHF.

This rearrangement joins TRBV6-1 to TRBJ2-3; TCRdb picks TRBD2, but there is no DNA to check that call. The CDR3 extends over 15 amino acids. CDR1 is MNHNS and CDR2 is SASEGT in the germline V gene. CDR3 residues: CASSGTSGGTDTQYF.

This chain joins TRBV24-1 and TRBJ2-1; TCRdb reports TRBD1, a call that lacks DNA to check it against. The V gene's germline CDR1 is KGHDR and CDR2 SFDVKD. CDR3 size: 18 residues. This chain's CDR3 is CATSDPDRTGLIGNEQFF.

The chain joins TRBV12-3 or TRBV12-4 to TRBJ2-1; lacking DNA, the TRBD2 call made by TCRdb goes unchecked. The CDR3 consists of 13 residues. This CDR3 is CASSQKAGGLQFF.

This chain joins TRBV20-1 and TRBJ2-2; with no DNA, the TCRdb D assignment of TRBD1 cannot be verified. The CDR3 is made up of 13 amino acids. Germline CDR1 is DFQATT and CDR2 is SNEGSKA (reference sequence). The CDR3 sequence: CSAMTGNTGELFF.

The chain is built from TRBV20-1 and TRBJ1-1. From germline, CDR1 is DFQATT and CDR2 SNEGSKA (reference sequence). This CDR3 is built from 12 residues. Here the CDR3 reads CSASWEETEAFF.

The chain couples TRBV7-2 to TRBJ2-1. The CDR3 runs 11 residues. CDR1 and CDR2 from the germline V gene are SGHTA and FQGNSA. The CDR3 is CASSSVVEQFF.

The V call is TRBV5-1, the J call TRBJ2-1; absent DNA, TCRdb's TRBD1 call cannot be checked. CDR1 and CDR2 (germline): SGHRS, YFSETQ. CDR3 length equals 16 residues. The CDR3 reads CASSASQGARGNEQFF. Complete variable domain (other parts from reference TRBV5-1 and TRBJ2-1): KAGVTQTPRYLIKTRGQQVTLSCSPISGHRSVSWYQQTPGQGLQFLFEYFSETQRNKGNFPGRFSGRQFSNSRSEMNVSTLELGDSALYLCASSASQGARGNEQFFGPGTRLTVL.